These T cell receptor beta chains were read from a single sample in a study of blood T cell repertoires in COVID-19. Sequencing used immunoSEQ multiplex PCR; TCRdb keeps in-frame clones, though not all of them. Of about 110,000 clones listed, 88% are singletons. Specimen: peripheral blood. The receptors originated from a woman aged 50 to 60 with acute or convalescent COVID-19. CDR3s include the opening cysteine and the closing phenylalanine or tryptophan.

j_gene,v_gene,CDR3aa
TRBJ2-1,TRBV27,CASSFPRVAGRNEQFF
TRBJ2-1,TRBV6-1,CASSASGTAPYNEQFF
TRBJ2-1,TRBV24-1,CATSDRTSGSANEQFF
TRBJ2-3,TRBV5-1,CASSWGLAGEYSTDTQYF
TRBJ2-3,TRBV11-2,CASSPVLGQVGGTDTQYF
TRBJ2-2,TRBV18,CASSPDFTGELFF
TRBJ2-1,TRBV3-1/TRBV3-2,CASSPGLVSQLVEQFF
TRBJ1-5,TRBV6-5,CASSYWTGQNWRPQHF
TRBJ1-1,TRBV10-3,CAISESGTGSEAFF
TRBJ1-1,TRBV5-1,CASSLQGAEVNTEAFF
TRBJ1-1,TRBV5-1,CASRGGGGMNTEAFF
TRBJ2-3,TRBV19,CASRRAGVGTDTQYF
TRBJ1-4,TRBV19,CASSMSGREKLFF
TRBJ2-7,TRBV7-9,CASSGGGRTSYEQYF
TRBJ2-1,TRBV24-1,CATTRGGTGKNNEQFF
TRBJ2-7,TRBV29-1,CSAAGTDPYEQYF
TRBJ2-7,TRBV29-1,CSNRDSSSYEQYF
TRBJ2-2,TRBV6-5,CASGRTENTGELFF
TRBJ2-5,TRBV4-1,CASSPSGTGVQETQYF
TRBJ2-1,TRBV18,CASSQQGDEQFF
TRBJ1-1,TRBV19,CASTQGATEAFF
TRBJ2-3,TRBV5-4,CASSPGEVAGVGDTQYF
TRBJ1-5,TRBV6-5,CASSMTGNQPQHF
TRBJ2-2,TRBV14,CASGLAGVSGELFF
TRBJ2-1,TRBV5-1,CASSLVLSGHNEQFF
TRBJ2-1,TRBV28,CASSFSGSRYEQFF
TRBJ1-2,TRBV7-2,CASSLHRATYGYTF
TRBJ2-7,TRBV6-5,CASWRGQFDEQYF
TRBJ2-1,TRBV18,CASSPGQGYNEQFF
TRBJ2-7,TRBV30,CAWNLRRDSYEQYF
TRBJ2-7,TRBV28,CASNEAEGISYEQYF
TRBJ2-1,TRBV7-9,CASSLGPGGSEQFF
TRBJ1-6,TRBV25-1,CASSTQGAESPLHF
TRBJ2-7,TRBV5-4,CASRLAGGSYEQYF
TRBJ2-7,TRBV24-1,CATSDGGLAHYEQYF
TRBJ1-2,TRBV19,CASSSGQTLDGYTF
TRBJ1-1,TRBV24-1,CATRMTVNTEAFF
TRBJ1-2,TRBV4-2,CASSQDVPGQGATSIGYTF
TRBJ2-5,TRBV24-1,CATSDPGLQETQYF
TRBJ1-6,TRBV6-5,CASSYQASSYNSPLHF
TRBJ2-2,TRBV19,CASSAYRTNTGELFF
TRBJ1-4,TRBV5-8,CASSFPGQVREKLFF
TRBJ2-7,TRBV11-2,CASSSQGYEQYF
TRBJ2-1,TRBV20-1,CSARGVERQFF
TRBJ1-5,TRBV19,CASTPLGGHQPQHF
TRBJ2-2,TRBV29-1,CSVAKGGLGTGELFF
TRBJ1-1,TRBV14,CASSLAGMNTEAFF
TRBJ2-7,TRBV27,CASSHWTSGRRAYEQYF
TRBJ2-1,TRBV5-5,CASSFFYGNEQFF
TRBJ2-5,TRBV2,CATHEGSGGGETQYF
TRBJ2-5,TRBV7-9,CASSPRQGVTQYF
TRBJ2-5,TRBV10-2,CASTLSETQYF
TRBJ2-1,TRBV28,CASSLPGTSGSAPGDEQFF
TRBJ2-1,TRBV5-1,CASSGTGTGIIDEQFF
TRBJ1-2,TRBV20-1,CSGWESGYTF
TRBJ2-5,TRBV11-2,CASSLAEETQYF
TRBJ2-1,TRBV14,CASSPLANTYNEQFF
TRBJ2-1,TRBV11-2,CASTTGIRNFEQFF
TRBJ2-7,TRBV27,CASSSYTGLPYEQYF
TRBJ1-5,TRBV19,CASSRGENSNQPQHF